This TCR beta chain is drawn from a study of T cell changes during pregnancy in multiple sclerosis. TCRdb keeps only in-frame clones here, not all; method: immunoSEQ multiplex PCR. Here the sample spans around 30,000 clones, 75% to 95% being singletons. This clone occurred once. The length of the CDR3 is 17 residues. This receptor was obtained from a female donor with multiple sclerosis, enrolled in a pregnancy study. Specimen: CD8+ T cells from peripheral blood mononuclear cells, collected before pregnancy. The rearrangement links TRBV21-1 to TRBJ2-7; the D call of TRBD2 is as the table states it, not checked on the DNA. TRBV21-1 is assigned pseudogene status. This chain's CDR3 is CASSPSGPGLASTEQYF. The CDR3 DNA is TGTGCCAGCAGCCCCTCGGGACCGGGACTAGCTTCCACCGAGCAGTACTTC.